A selection of T cell receptor beta chains follows, all from one sample in a study of T cell repertoires in cytomegalovirus infection. No cognate antigen is known for these TCRs. TCRdb reanalysed the reads using MiXCR and keeps one entry per CDR3 protein. The sample holds 450,000 to 650,000 distinct CDR3 sequences; roughly 43% are singletons and the top ten take around 50%. This sample comprised cultured PBMCs, obtained from culture after CMV antigen stimulation. The receptors were gathered from a human donor in good health (CMV status not recorded). Some clones in this sample may be carry-over from other donors' samples. The CDR3 runs from the conserved cysteine through the conserved F or W. Fields, in order: D gene, V gene, CDR3 length, J gene, clone size, CDR3 DNA, CDR3 protein. A D gene is named only where the DNA matches it firmly. Clone size is stated in some rows and not others, as once, few, many or a class when expanded.

.	TRBV20-1	13	TRBJ1-5	.	TGCAGTGCAACCGGGCAGGGTCTTCAGCCCCAGCATTTT	CSATGQGLQPQHF
TRBD1	TRBV7-2	14	TRBJ2-7	.	TGTGCCAGCAGCCCGGGACAGGGACCAAGGGAGCAGTACTTC	CASSPGQGPREQYF
.	TRBV6-1	15	TRBJ1-1	once	TGTGCCAGCAGTGGGGGTCGGGGCCCGAACACTGAAGCTTTCTTT	CASSGGRGPNTEAFF
TRBD2	TRBV7-8	13	TRBJ2-1	many	TGTGCCAGCAGCTTGGCGGGAGGGAGTGAGCAGTTCTTC	CASSLAGGSEQFF
.	TRBV2	15	TRBJ1-5	.	TGTGCCAGCAGTGAGCGGCAGGGGATCAATCAGCCCCAGCATTTT	CASSERQGINQPQHF
TRBD1	TRBV20-1	15	TRBJ1-3	.	TGCAGTGCTAGAAACACCGGGACAGGGGGTAACACCATATATTTT	CSARNTGTGGNTIYF
.	TRBV11-2	15	TRBJ1-2	few	TGTGCCAGCAGCTTAGATTTAACTAGCCTCTATGGCTACACCTTC	CASSLDLTSLYGYTF
.	TRBV19	13	TRBJ1-2	.	TGTGCCAGTAGTGTCACAGGGTTTTATGGCTACACCTTC	CASSVTGFYGYTF
.	TRBV27	15	TRBJ2-2	few	TGTGCCAGCAGTTTACGAGGGGCGTACACCGGGGAGCTGTTTTTT	CASSLRGAYTGELFF
.	TRBV6-6	12	TRBJ1-1	few	TGTGCCAGCAGTCCAGTCTACACTGAAGCTTTCTTT	CASSPVYTEAFF
.	TRBV7-9	13	TRBJ1-2	few	TGTGCCAGCAGCTTAGGCAGGGCGGATGGCTACACCTTC	CASSLGRADGYTF
.	TRBV7-6	15	TRBJ2-6	.	TGTGCCAGCAGCCCGAGGGGGGGCGGGGCCAACGTCCTGACTTTC	CASSPRGGGANVLTF
.	TRBV7-2	14	TRBJ1-1	few	TGTGCCAGCAAGTTTAGGGATGGGAACACTGAAGCTTTCTTT	CASKFRDGNTEAFF
.	TRBV6-5	13	TRBJ1-1	.	TGTGCCAGCAGGATGGAAAGCGTCGGGGAAGCTTTCTTT	CASRMESVGEAFF
.	TRBV6-2/TRBV6-3	16	TRBJ2-1	.	TGTGCCAGCAGTTACTTAGGGAGGGGGAACTACAATGAGCAGTTCTTC	CASSYLGRGNYNEQFF
.	TRBV10-3	15	TRBJ2-3	once	TGTGCCAGCTGGGACGGGACACAAATTTTTAATACGCAGTATTTT	CASWDGTQIFNTQYF
.	TRBV7-2	14	TRBJ2-1	.	TGTGCCAGCAGCTTAGGGCCCTACTGGGGTGAGCAGTTCTTC	CASSLGPYWGEQFF
.	TRBV6-1	14	TRBJ2-4	few	TGTGCCAGCAGTGAAATGGGACGAAAAAACATTCAGTACTTC	CASSEMGRKNIQYF
TRBD1	TRBV7-6	14	TRBJ1-5	.	TGTGCCAGCAGCTCGGGACAGGCGGGGCAGCCCCAGCATTTT	CASSSGQAGQPQHF
.	TRBV11-3	16	TRBJ2-1	.	TGTGCCAGCAGCCCACGGACCGATAGCTCCTACAATGAGCAGTTCTTC	CASSPRTDSSYNEQFF
.	TRBV20-1	14	TRBJ1-5	few	TGCAGTGCTAAAACAGATTATAGCAATCAGCCCCAGCATTTT	CSAKTDYSNQPQHF
.	TRBV7-9	16	TRBJ2-3	once	TGTGCCAGCAGCTTAGAAGCGCCTACGGAGGGGGATACGCAGTATTTT	CASSLEAPTEGDTQYF
.	TRBV18	13	TRBJ1-1	.	TGTGCCAGCTCACCATCAGGGGCCACTGAAGCTTTCTTT	CASSPSGATEAFF
.	TRBV7-8	18	TRBJ1-3	.	TGTGCCAGCAGCACCCGCCTGTCGCGCGGGGGAGATGGAAACACCATATATTTT	CASSTRLSRGGDGNTIYF
.	TRBV7-2	14	TRBJ2-3	once	TGTGCCAGCAGTTCCGAGGGGAGAACAGATACGCAGTATTTT	CASSSEGRTDTQYF
TRBD1	TRBV7-9	20	TRBJ1-1	few	TGTGCCAGCAGCTCTCAGCAATTGGACAGGGGGTATGGTAAGAACACTGAAGCTTTCTTT	CASSSQQLDRGYGKNTEAFF
TRBD1	TRBV20-1	14	TRBJ1-1	.	TGCAGTGAAAACCCTGGGCAGGGGGCTGGTGAAGCTTTCTTT	CSENPGQGAGEAFF
.	TRBV29-1	16	TRBJ1-1	.	TGCAGCGTTGTCAGCAGGGGAGCGGGGGGGAACACTGAAGCTTTCTTT	CSVVSRGAGGNTEAFF
.	TRBV3-1	14	TRBJ2-1	.	TGTGCCAGCAGCCAAGGAGGGAACTACAATGAGCAGTTCTTC	CASSQGGNYNEQFF
TRBD2	TRBV20-1	16	TRBJ2-3	.	TGCAGTGCTACGACTAGCGGGAAGACTAGCACAGATACGCAGTATTTT	CSATTSGKTSTDTQYF
.	TRBV7-2	15	TRBJ2-3	few	TGTGCCAGCAGCCAACGGGACCAATACACAGATACGCAGTATTTT	CASSQRDQYTDTQYF
TRBD2	TRBV12-3/TRBV12-4	15	TRBJ2-3	few	TGTGCCAGCAGTTTGGATGTGACTAGCGCAGATACGCAGTATTTT	CASSLDVTSADTQYF
.	TRBV28	11	TRBJ2-3	.	TGTGCCAGCCAACAGCAGGGCACGCAGTATTTT	CASQQQGTQYF
TRBD2	TRBV7-6	16	TRBJ2-7	few	TGTGCCAGCAGCTTAGGAACGGCGGGAGATTCTCACGAGCAGTACTTC	CASSLGTAGDSHEQYF
.	TRBV27	13	TRBJ2-7	.	TGTGCCAGCAGCTCAGGGGCAAAATACGAGCAGTACTTC	CASSSGAKYEQYF
TRBD2	TRBV5-1	15	TRBJ2-4	.	TGCGCCAGCAGCATCAGGGTTGGGGAGGGCAACATTCAGTACTTC	CASSIRVGEGNIQYF
TRBD2	TRBV19	18	TRBJ2-2	.	TGTGCCAGTAGCCGCTCCACGGGACTAGCGGGAGGGCACGGGGAGCTGTTTTTT	CASSRSTGLAGGHGELFF
.	TRBV10-3	13	TRBJ1-1	few	TGTGCCATCAGTGAGTCACAGACGTCTGAAGCTTTCTTT	CAISESQTSEAFF
.	TRBV7-9	13	TRBJ1-3	.	TGTGCCAGCAGCCTAGGGATGTCTGACACCATATATTTT	CASSLGMSDTIYF
TRBD1	TRBV7-2	14	TRBJ2-1	few	TGTGCCAGCAGCCCAACAGGGGTCACGGGTGAGCAGTTCTTC	CASSPTGVTGEQFF
.	TRBV5-8	17	TRBJ2-4	.	TGTGCCAGCAGCCTGGTCGGGACGTTACTAGCCAAAAACATTCAGTACTTC	CASSLVGTLLAKNIQYF
.	TRBV27	15	TRBJ1-6	few	TGTGCCAGCAGTTTATTGGGGGGGCCGGATTCACCCCTCCACTTT	CASSLLGGPDSPLHF
.	TRBV6-5	14	TRBJ2-5	few	TGTGCCAGCAGTTACTCGATATGGGGCGAGACCCAGTACTTC	CASSYSIWGETQYF